A selection of T cell receptor beta chains follows, all from one sample in a study of blood T cell repertoires in COVID-19. Profiled with immunoSEQ multiplex PCR; TCRdb holds only in-frame clones, not every one. The table has roughly 300,000 clones, 85% to 90% seen once. Sequenced material: PBMCs or T cells enriched from blood (not recorded which). The origin of the receptors is a woman in her late teens or twenties who had recovered from COVID-19. CDR3s include the opening cysteine and the closing phenylalanine or tryptophan. The D gene is left open where the match is weak. For some rows the clone size is stated as once, few or many, or as a class when expanded; others skip it.

size	D	J	V	CDR3	DNA
.	TRBD1	TRBJ2-7	TRBV11-2	CASSRRDQGAYEQYF	TGTGCCAGCAGCCGCCGGGACCAGGGGGCTTACGAGCAGTACTTC
.	TRBD2	TRBJ2-1	TRBV7-2	CASSLGLAGTYNEQFF	TGTGCCAGCAGCTTAGGACTAGCGGGGACCTACAATGAGCAGTTCTTC
.	TRBD1	TRBJ2-3	TRBV7-3	CASSWGQPKTDTQYF	TGTGCCAGCAGTTGGGGACAGCCAAAGACAGATACGCAGTATTTT
.	TRBD2	TRBJ2-7	TRBV19	CASSPLQLAGGHSSSYEQYF	TGTGCCAGTAGTCCCCTTCAACTAGCGGGAGGGCACTCGAGCTCCTACGAGCAGTACTTC
.	.	TRBJ1-1	TRBV12-3/TRBV12-4	CASSFARGTEAFF	TGTGCCAGCAGTTTCGCCAGGGGCACTGAAGCTTTCTTT
.	.	TRBJ1-2	TRBV12-3/TRBV12-4	CASSLYRSGYTF	TGTGCCAGCAGTTTATACAGGAGTGGCTACACCTTC
.	.	TRBJ1-5	TRBV6-5	CASSYLPGGGNQPQHF	TGTGCCAGCAGTTACCTTCCGGGCGGGGGCAATCAGCCCCAGCATTTT
few	TRBD1	TRBJ1-2	TRBV7-3	CASSSSGQGDYGYTF	TGTGCCAGCAGCTCCTCCGGACAGGGCGATTATGGCTACACCTTC
.	.	TRBJ2-3	TRBV30	CAWSETGTDTQYF	TGTGCCTGGAGTGAGACAGGTACAGATACGCAGTATTTT
.	.	TRBJ2-1	TRBV10-2	CASSQYNEQFF	TGCGCCAGCAGCCAATACAATGAGCAGTTCTTC
few	TRBD1	TRBJ1-1	TRBV7-9	CASSENRGFTEAFF	TGTGCCAGCAGCGAGAACAGGGGATTCACTGAAGCTTTCTTT
.	.	TRBJ2-1	TRBV7-6	CASSSPYVASRNNEQFF	TGTGCCAGCAGCTCTCCCTACGTGGCTAGCCGCAACAATGAGCAGTTCTTC
few	.	TRBJ2-2	TRBV4-2	CASSQDVANTGELFF	TGTGCCAGCAGCCAAGATGTCGCGAACACCGGGGAGCTGTTTTTT
.	.	TRBJ1-1	TRBV19	CASSRSDWDTEAFF	TGTGCCAGTAGTAGGTCCGACTGGGACACTGAAGCTTTCTTT
.	TRBD2	TRBJ2-1	TRBV7-3	CASSLGLAGVYEQFF	TGTGCCAGCAGCCTGGGACTAGCGGGGGTATATGAGCAGTTCTTC
.	TRBD1	TRBJ2-5	TRBV5-1	CASSLEGQGGETQYF	TGCGCCAGCAGCTTGGAGGGACAGGGAGGTGAGACCCAGTACTTC
.	.	TRBJ1-1	TRBV5-1	CASSFPGQQTFNTEAFF	TGCGCCAGCAGCTTCCCCGGCCAACAGACCTTCAACACTGAAGCTTTCTTT
once	.	TRBJ1-2	TRBV6-4	CAPRTAHYGYTF	TGTGCCCCCAGGACAGCTCACTATGGCTACACCTTC
.	.	TRBJ1-6	TRBV28	CASSSQTASSYNSPLHF	TGTGCCAGCAGTTCCCAGACAGCCAGCTCCTATAATTCACCCCTCCACTTT
few	TRBD1	TRBJ1-1	TRBV5-1	CASSLGLQGSTEAFF	TGCGCCAGCAGCTTAGGATTACAGGGGAGCACTGAAGCTTTCTTT
.	.	TRBJ1-1	TRBV30	CAWSPGTNTEAFF	TGTGCCTGGAGTCCAGGAACGAACACTGAAGCTTTCTTT
.	TRBD2	TRBJ2-1	TRBV4-1	CASSQRGTSIDEQFF	TGCGCCAGCAGCCAAAGGGGGACTAGCATCGATGAGCAGTTCTTC
once	TRBD2	TRBJ2-1	TRBV30	CAWSPGGSYNEQFF	TGTGCCTGGAGTCCCGGGGGGTCCTACAATGAGCAGTTCTTC
.	TRBD1	TRBJ2-7	TRBV3-1/TRBV3-2	CASSHRDRGRRYEQYF	TGTGCCAGCAGCCACCGGGACAGGGGGCGTCGCTACGAGCAGTACTTC
.	.	TRBJ2-7	TRBV7-9	CASSLTYSTSYEQYF	TGTGCCAGCAGCTTAACGTACAGTACCTCCTACGAGCAGTACTTC
.	.	TRBJ2-3	TRBV27	CASSLTGVPANTQYF	TGTGCCAGCAGTCTAACCGGGGTCCCGGCCAATACGCAGTATTTT
once	TRBD2	TRBJ2-3	TRBV5-4	CASSRSGTSGTQYF	TGTGCCAGCAGCCGATCCGGGACTAGCGGTACGCAGTATTTT
.	.	TRBJ1-3	TRBV2	CASSPNQGNTIYF	TGTGCCAGCAGTCCCAATCAGGGAAACACCATATATTTT
.	.	TRBJ1-5	TRBV7-9	CASSLDPGSSNQPQHF	TGTGCCAGCAGCTTAGATCCAGGGTCTAGCAATCAGCCCCAGCATTTT
.	TRBD2	TRBJ2-7	TRBV7-9	CASSLAGGHEQYF	TGTGCCAGCAGCTTGGCGGGGGGCCACGAGCAGTACTTC
.	.	TRBJ1-3	TRBV18	CASSPEQGTGNTIYF	TGTGCCAGCTCACCAGAACAGGGAACTGGAAACACCATATATTTT
.	.	TRBJ1-1	TRBV5-1	CASSFEGTNTEAFF	TGCGCCAGCAGCTTCGAGGGAACCAACACTGAAGCTTTCTTT
.	TRBD2	TRBJ2-1	TRBV5-4	CASSYVAGHNEQFF	TGTGCCAGCAGCTATGTAGCGGGGCACAATGAGCAGTTCTTC
.	.	TRBJ1-1	TRBV18	CASSLHPLGAGDTEAFF	TGTGCCAGCTCACTTCACCCTTTAGGGGCGGGGGACACTGAAGCTTTCTTT
.	TRBD2	TRBJ2-5	TRBV27	CASRRAIGTSGGKETQYF	TGTGCCAGCAGACGAGCGATCGGGACTAGCGGGGGCAAAGAGACCCAGTACTTC
.	TRBD1	TRBJ1-1	TRBV12-3/TRBV12-4	CASMDRVGAEAFF	TGTGCCAGCATGGACAGGGTAGGAGCTGAAGCTTTCTTT
.	TRBD1	TRBJ2-4	TRBV28	CASREQGSKNIQYF	TGTGCCAGCAGGGAACAGGGGAGCAAAAACATTCAGTACTTC
.	TRBD1	TRBJ1-4	TRBV5-8	CASSPDRGLSNEKLFF	TGTGCCAGCAGTCCGGACAGGGGGCTTTCTAATGAAAAACTGTTTTTT
.	.	TRBJ2-7	TRBV12-3/TRBV12-4	CASSTDPPYEQYF	TGTGCCAGCAGTACAGATCCCCCCTACGAGCAGTACTTC
.	TRBD2	TRBJ2-1	TRBV7-6	CASSLSGGPPSSYNEQFF	TGTGCCAGCAGCCTAAGCGGGGGGCCCCCCAGCTCCTACAATGAGCAGTTCTTC
.	.	TRBJ2-5	TRBV24-1	CATSETRWAQETQYF	TGTGCCACCAGTGAAACTAGATGGGCCCAAGAGACCCAGTACTTC
.	TRBD1	TRBJ1-2	TRBV19	CASSPGQGVNNYGYTF	TGTGCCAGTAGCCCGGGACAGGGGGTGAATAACTATGGCTACACCTTC
few	TRBD2	TRBJ2-7	TRBV6-5	CASSLLAGGPYEQYF	TGTGCCAGCAGTCTCCTAGCGGGGGGGCCCTACGAGCAGTACTTC